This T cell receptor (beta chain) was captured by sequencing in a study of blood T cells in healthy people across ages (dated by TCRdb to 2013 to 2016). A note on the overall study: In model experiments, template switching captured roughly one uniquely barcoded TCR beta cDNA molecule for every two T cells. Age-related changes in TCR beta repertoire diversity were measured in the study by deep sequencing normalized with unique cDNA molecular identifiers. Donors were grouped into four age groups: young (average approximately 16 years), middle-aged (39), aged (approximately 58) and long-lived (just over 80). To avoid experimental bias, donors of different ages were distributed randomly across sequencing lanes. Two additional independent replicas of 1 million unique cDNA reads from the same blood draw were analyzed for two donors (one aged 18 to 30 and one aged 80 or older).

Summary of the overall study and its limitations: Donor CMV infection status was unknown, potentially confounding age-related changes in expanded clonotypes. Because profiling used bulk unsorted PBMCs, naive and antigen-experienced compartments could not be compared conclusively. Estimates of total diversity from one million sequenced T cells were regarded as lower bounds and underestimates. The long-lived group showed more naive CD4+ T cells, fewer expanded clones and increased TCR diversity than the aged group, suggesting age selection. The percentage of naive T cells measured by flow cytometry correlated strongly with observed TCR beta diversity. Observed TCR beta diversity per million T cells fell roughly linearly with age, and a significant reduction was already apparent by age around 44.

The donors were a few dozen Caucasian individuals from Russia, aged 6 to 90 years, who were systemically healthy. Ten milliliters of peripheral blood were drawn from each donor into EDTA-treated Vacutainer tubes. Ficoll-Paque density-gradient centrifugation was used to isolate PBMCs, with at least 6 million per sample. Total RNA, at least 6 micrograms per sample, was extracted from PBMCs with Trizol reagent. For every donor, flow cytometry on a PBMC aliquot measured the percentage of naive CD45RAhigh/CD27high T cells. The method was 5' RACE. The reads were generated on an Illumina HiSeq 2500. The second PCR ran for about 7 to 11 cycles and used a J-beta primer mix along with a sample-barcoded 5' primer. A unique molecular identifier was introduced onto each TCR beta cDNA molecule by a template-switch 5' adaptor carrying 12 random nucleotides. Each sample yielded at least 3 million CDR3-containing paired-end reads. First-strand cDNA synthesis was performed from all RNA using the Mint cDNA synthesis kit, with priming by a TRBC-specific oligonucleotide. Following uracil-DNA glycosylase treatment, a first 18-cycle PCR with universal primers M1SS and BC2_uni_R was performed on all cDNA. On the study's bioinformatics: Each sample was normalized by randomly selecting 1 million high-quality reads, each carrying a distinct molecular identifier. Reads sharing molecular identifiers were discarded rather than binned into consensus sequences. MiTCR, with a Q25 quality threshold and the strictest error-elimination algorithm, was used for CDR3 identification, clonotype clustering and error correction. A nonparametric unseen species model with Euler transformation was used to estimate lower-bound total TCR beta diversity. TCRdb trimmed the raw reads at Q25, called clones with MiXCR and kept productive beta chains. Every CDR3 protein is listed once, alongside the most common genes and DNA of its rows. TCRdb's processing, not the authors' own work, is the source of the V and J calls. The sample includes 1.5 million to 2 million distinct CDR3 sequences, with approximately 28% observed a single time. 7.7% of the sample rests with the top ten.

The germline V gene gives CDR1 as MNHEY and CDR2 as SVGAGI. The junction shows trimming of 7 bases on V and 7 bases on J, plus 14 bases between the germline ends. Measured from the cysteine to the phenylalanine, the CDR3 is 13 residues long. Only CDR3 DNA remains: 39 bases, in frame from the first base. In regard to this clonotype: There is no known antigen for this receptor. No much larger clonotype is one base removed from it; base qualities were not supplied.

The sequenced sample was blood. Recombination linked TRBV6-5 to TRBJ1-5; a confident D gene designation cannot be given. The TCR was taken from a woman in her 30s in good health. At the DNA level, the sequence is TGTGCCAGCAAGGCAGGTGCTCGACAGCCCCAGCATTTT. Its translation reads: CASKAGARQPQHF.